The 22 T cell receptor beta chains below were found in one sample sequenced in a study of blood T cell repertoires in COVID-19. Produced via immunoSEQ multiplex PCR; TCRdb's table is partial and in-frame only. The table shows about 230,000 clones, with nearly 90% occurring only once. The specimen was peripheral blood. These receptors were collected from a woman under 30 who had recovered from COVID-19.

This clone has just a few counts. This chain joins TRBV7-9 and TRBJ1-6; unclear D gene. The CDR3 runs 15 residues. Germline assignment: CDR1 SEHNR and CDR2 FQNEAQ (reference sequence). V was shortened by 6 bases and J by 4 bases, with 13 bases between the two germline ends. The CDR3 DNA sequence: TGTGCCAGCAGTCATACGGAGGGTTATAATTCACCCCTCCACTTT. Its translation: CASSHTEGYNSPLHF.

This chain joins TRBV5-1 and TRBJ2-1; tentatively, D is TRBD2 (5 bases). The CDR3 is made up of 16 amino acids. Trimming shortened V by 4 bases and J by 2 bases, and 16 bases separated the two germline ends. Per the germline V gene, CDR1 is SGHRS and CDR2 is YFSETQ. In DNA, the CDR3 is TGCGCCAGCAGCAGGAGCTCCGGGATTACCTACAATGAGCAGTTCTTC. Translation: CASSRSSGITYNEQFF. The full variable domain, completed using reference TRBV5-1 and TRBJ2-1, is KAGVTQTPRYLIKTRGQQVTLSCSPISGHRSVSWYQQTPGQGLQFLFEYFSETQRNKGNFPGRFSGRQFSNSRSEMNVSTLELGDSALYLCASSRSSGITYNEQFFGPGTRLTVL.

This rearrangement joins TRBV5-1 to TRBJ2-7, with a weak D call TRBD1 (5 bases). Trimming cost V 0 bases and J 3 bases, with 10 bases left between them. CDR3 length: 14 amino acids. The germline gives CDR1 SGHRS, CDR2 YFSETQ. The CDR3 reads CASSLGGGSYEQYF. Here the CDR3 DNA reads TGCGCCAGCAGCTTGGGGGGCGGTAGCTACGAGCAGTACTTC.

V and J are TRBV25-1 and TRBJ2-2; tentatively, D is TRBD2 (5 bases). V shed 8 bases and J shed 6 bases, with 16 bases lying between them. The CDR3 is made up of 14 amino acids. Germline values: CDR1 MGHDK, CDR2 SYGVNS. CDR3 sequence reads: CASGRGLAAGELFF. The CDR3 region has the DNA TGTGCCAGCGGTCGGGGTTTGGCGGCCGGGGAGCTGTTTTTT.

The chain uses TRBV30 and TRBJ1-2; D perhaps matches TRBD1 (6 bases). Germline V gene data show CDR1 as GTSNPN and CDR2 as SVGIG (reference sequence). V was pared by 5 bases and J by 1 base, with 14 bases between. CDR3 size: 14 residues. The CDR3 sequence is CAWVGYRVNYGYTF. The CDR3 coding sequence is TGTGCCTGGGTGGGTTACAGGGTTAACTATGGCTACACCTTC.

The V and J genes are TRBV4-2 and TRBJ2-7; D unclear. This CDR3 has 18 amino acids. Germline V gene data show CDR1 as LGHNA and CDR2 as YNFKEQ. V was cut by 4 bases and J by 2 bases, with 24 bases left in between. The DNA for the CDR3 is TGTGCCAGCAGCCCCTATCCTATTGATGATACCCCAACCTACGAGCAGTACTTC. Its protein is CASSPYPIDDTPTYEQYF.

The chain is built from TRBV4-1 and TRBJ1-2; TRBD1 matches 7 bases. The junction had 10 bases not matched to a gene; V was cut back by 1 base and J by 8 bases. Germline CDR1 is MGHRA and CDR2 is YSYEKL. The CDR3 has 15 residues. This chain's CDR3 is CASSQVATGTAGYTF. The CDR3 bases are TGCGCCAGCAGCCAAGTCGCGACAGGGACCGCAGGCTACACCTTC.

As DNA, the CDR3 is TGTGCCAGCCGAGGAGATACGCAGTATTTT. Its translation: CASRGDTQYF. This sequence joins TRBV5-5 and TRBJ2-3; D remains ambiguous. Trimming removed 7 bases from V and 5 bases from J, with 5 bases in between. The CDR3 spans 10 residues. Germline-derived CDR1 and CDR2 are SGHKS and YYEKEE (reference sequence).

The chain joins TRBV29-1 to TRBJ1-4, with 9 bases identical to TRBD1. Per germline, CDR1 SQVTM and CDR2 ANQGSEA. This CDR3 spans 14 amino acids. The V gene end was trimmed by 6 bases and the J gene end by 8 bases; junction bases not matched to a gene: 10. CDR3 bases: TGCAGCGTCCAAGGACAGGGGTTGGGGGAAAAACTGTTTTTT. This encodes CSVQGQGLGEKLFF.

This chain links TRBV27 with TRBJ1-4; D is unclear. V dropped 1 base and J dropped 0 bases, with 6 bases sitting between them. Germline values: CDR1 MNHEY, CDR2 SMNVEV (reference sequence). CDR3 length equals 15 residues. CDR3 in amino acids: CASSLYSSTNEKLFF. For the CDR3, the DNA is TGTGCCAGCAGTTTATACAGTTCAACTAATGAAAAACTGTTTTTT.

Regarding this clone: The sample carries other DNA sequences with the same CDR3. The genes are TRBV18 and TRBJ1-2; D perhaps matches TRBD1 (5 bases). V was trimmed by 3 bases and J by 2 bases, leaving 10 bases between them. Germline V gene data show CDR1 as KGHSH and CDR2 as LQKENI. There are 14 residues in the CDR3. The CDR3 DNA is TGTGCCAGCTCACCTACAGGTCCCAACTATGGCTACACCTTC. As protein: CASSPTGPNYGYTF.

The genes are TRBV7-9 and TRBJ1-1; maybe TRBD1 (6 bases). The germline gives CDR1 SEHNR, CDR2 FQNEAQ (reference sequence). The CDR3 has 16 amino acids. Trimming stripped 5 bases from V and 1 base from J, with 17 bases between. The CDR3 DNA reads as TGTGCCAGCAGCCCAACCCCCAGGGGATCGAACACTGAAGCTTTCTTT. Amino acid sequence: CASSPTPRGSNTEAFF. Full variable domain (remainder filled in from reference TRBV7-9 and TRBJ1-1): DTGVSQNPRHKITKRGQNVTFRCDPISEHNRLYWYRQTLGQGPEFLTYFQNEAQLEKSRLLSDRFSAERPKGSFSTLEIQRTEQGDSAMYLCASSPTPRGSNTEAFFGQGTRLTVV.

This clone was seen just once. The V call is TRBV4-2, the J call TRBJ1-2; no clear D gene. Germline V gene lookup returns CDR1 LGHNA and CDR2 YNFKEQ. Trimming shortened V by 1 base and J by 3 bases, and 6 bases separated the two germline ends. The CDR3 has 13 residues. This chain's CDR3 is CASSQVIDYGYTF. The CDR3 DNA is TGTGCCAGCAGCCAAGTAATCGACTATGGCTACACCTTC.

The chain combines TRBV27 with TRBJ1-2, with TRBD1 as a possible D gene (6 bases). With 5 bases removed from V and 1 base from J, the gap between germline ends came to 11 bases. Germline lookup yields CDR1 MNHEY and CDR2 SMNVEV (reference sequence). The CDR3 is 14 amino acids. CDR3 sequence reads: CASSPDRINYGYTF. CDR3 in DNA: TGTGCCAGCAGTCCGGACAGAATTAACTATGGCTACACCTTC.

This chain joins TRBV19 and TRBJ2-1; D is ambiguous. V was cut by 6 bases and J by 4 bases, with 25 bases left in between. This CDR3 is 18 amino acids long. Germline V gene data show CDR1 as LNHDA and CDR2 as SQIVND (reference sequence). The CDR3 spells CASSLGGQVSFIYNEQFF. The CDR3 nucleotides are TGTGCCAGTAGCCTCGGTGGGCAGGTTTCCTTTATTTACAATGAGCAGTTCTTC.

This clone has just a few counts. The rearrangement joins TRBV19 to TRBJ1-5; no reliable D call. Trimming removed 3 bases from V and 4 bases from J, with 4 bases in between. Germline CDR1 is LNHDA and CDR2 is SQIVND (reference sequence). This CDR3 region has 12 residues. The CDR3 protein is CASSILNQPQHF. CDR3 coding DNA: TGTGCCAGTAGTATCTTGAATCAGCCCCAGCATTTT.

V and J are TRBV23-1 and TRBJ2-1, with 8 bases fitting TRBD1. TRBV23-1 is classed as an ORF, of uncertain function. There are 11 residues in the CDR3. The V segment lost 8 bases and the J segment 12 bases; nucleotides outside the gene matches: 6. The CDR3 sequence is CASGQGDAQFF. CDR3 DNA: TGCGCCAGCGGACAGGGCGATGCGCAGTTCTTC.

The chain links TRBV7-9 to TRBJ2-7; perhaps TRBD2 as D (6 bases). Trimming pared 5 bases from V and 6 bases from J, leaving 11 bases between. This CDR3 is built from 12 residues. The germline CDR1 and CDR2 sequences are SEHNR and FQNEAQ (reference sequence). The DNA for the CDR3 is TGTGCCAGCAGCCCGACTAGACCCGAGCAGTACTTC. Translation: CASSPTRPEQYF.

The V gene is TRBV6-5, the J gene TRBJ1-1, with unresolved D. Trimming pared 6 bases from V and 4 bases from J, leaving 15 bases between. CDR1 and CDR2 (germline): MNHEY, SVGAGI. This CDR3 contains 14 residues. CDR3: CASSTNGLATEAFF. CDR3 bases: TGTGCCAGCAGCACAAACGGGTTGGCCACTGAAGCTTTCTTT.

Here the CDR3 reads CASSSPRTGESPLHF. The CDR3 nucleotides read TGTGCCAGCAGTAGCCCCAGGACAGGGGAATCACCCCTCCACTTT. The gene calls are TRBV6-5 and TRBJ1-6; 9 bases agree with TRBD1. The V segment lost 5 bases and the J segment 10 bases; nucleotides outside the gene matches: 9. CDR1 is MNHEY, CDR2 SVGAGI, per germline. This CDR3 region has 15 residues.

This chain connects TRBV12-5 to TRBJ1-2; the D gene is possibly TRBD1 (6 bases). The CDR3 has 11 amino acids. The germline CDR1 and CDR2 sequences are LGHNT and FRNRAP. V was trimmed by 5 bases and J by 10 bases, leaving 11 bases between them. CDR3 bases: TGTGCTAGTGGTGACAGGAATCCCTACACCTTC. Amino acid sequence: CASGDRNPYTF.

The J gene is TRBJ2-2, the V gene TRBV7-9; TRBD2 aligns across 10 bases. The CDR3 has 15 amino acids. Losses at the gene ends were 8 bases for V and 2 bases for J; bases not matched to a gene: 5. CDR1 and CDR2 from the germline V gene are SEHNR and FQNEAQ (reference sequence). The CDR3 spells CASRRTSGNTGELFF. The CDR3 DNA follows: TGTGCCAGCCGAAGGACTAGCGGAAACACCGGGGAGCTGTTTTTT.